The T cell receptor (beta chain) under discussion was sequenced for a study of T cell responses to AZD1222 COVID-19 vaccine. General study points: Just a handful of AZD1222 recipients were seropositive at baseline. Donors were chiefly white British, with a greater number of females, and clonal diversity was perhaps underestimated. Scientists sampled the repertoires only once the peak T cell response had passed. Nearly half of unique spike-specific TCRs reportedly avoided B.1.351 and B.1.1.7 mutated regions.

This table comes from immunoSEQ multiplex PCR, and its TCRdb copy is limited to in-frame clones, with some not included. In the table there are about 190,000 clones, approximately 92% of which are singletons. CDR3 size: 12 residues. Trimming left V 3 bases short and J 5 bases short, with 7 bases between. Germline V lookup: CDR1 SNHLY, CDR2 FYNNEI. In regard to this clone: The antigen is undetermined.

The receptor comes from an adult in good health. This sample comprised peripheral blood, obtained on day 0 of AZD1222 vaccination. The chain combines TRBV2 with TRBJ1-2, with unresolved D. The CDR3 sequence: CASSDSGYGYTF. CDR3 nucleotides: TGTGCCAGCAGTGATTCGGGATATGGCTACACCTTC.